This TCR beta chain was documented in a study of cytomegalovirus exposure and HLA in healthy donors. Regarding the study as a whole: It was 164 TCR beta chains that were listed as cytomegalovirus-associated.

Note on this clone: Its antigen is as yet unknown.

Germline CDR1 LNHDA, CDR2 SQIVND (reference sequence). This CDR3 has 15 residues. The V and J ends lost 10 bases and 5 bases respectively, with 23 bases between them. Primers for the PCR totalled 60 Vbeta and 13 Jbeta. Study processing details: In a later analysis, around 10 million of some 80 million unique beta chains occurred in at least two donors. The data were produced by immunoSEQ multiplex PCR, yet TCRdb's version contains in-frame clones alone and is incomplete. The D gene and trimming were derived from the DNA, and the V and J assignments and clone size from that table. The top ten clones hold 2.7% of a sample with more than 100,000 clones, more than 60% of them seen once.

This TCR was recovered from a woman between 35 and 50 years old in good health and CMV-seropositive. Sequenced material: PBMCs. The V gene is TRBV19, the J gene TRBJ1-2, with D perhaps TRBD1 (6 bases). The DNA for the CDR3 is TGTGCCACGCGCAGGGGTGGGACATCCGGATATGGCTACACCTTC. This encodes CATRRGGTSGYGYTF.